This T cell receptor (beta chain) came from a study of blood T cell repertoires in COVID-19 (dated by TCRdb to about 2020). In the study overall: Collaborator samples came from the United States, Italy and Spain and covered acute and convalescent phases of COVID-19. The prospective study material was composed of cDNA or gDNA derived from T cells, B-cell-depleted T cells, or PBMCs. The dataset comprised deeply sampled blood TCRbeta repertoires from subjects exposed to, actively infected with, or recovered from COVID-19. The repertoires were released in a freely available public database meant as a resource for research on the immune response to SARS-CoV-2. Samples came from the ongoing ImmuneRACE study (first 160 participants) plus 1,254 subjects from 6 global collaborators. The sample metadata nearly always contained a de-identified subject ID, COVID-19 status, age in years and sex. Where available, HLA class I and class II types were taken from metadata supplied by the sample provider and were not determined by assay-based typing.

The collaborating institutions used their own protocols to collect whole blood in K2EDTA tubes. Collaborator samples were shipped for TCRbeta analysis as frozen whole blood, isolated PBMCs, or DNA extracted from either sample type. As for this clone: Its antigen has not been determined. Qualities for individual bases were not recorded, and no much larger clone is one base off.

The immunoSEQ Assay, a bias-controlled multiplex PCR, was used to amplify TCRbeta CDR3 regions from genomic DNA. The authors' pipeline ran thus. The number of nucleated cells in each sample was estimated by amplification of reference gene primers within the assay. Sequence reads were collapsed and filtered to measure the absolute abundance of every unique TCRbeta CDR3 rearrangement. For each sample, productive Simpson clonality was calculated by taking the square root of Simpson's diversity index across productive rearrangements. TCRdb re-hosts the immuneACCESS table, in-frame sequences only. Its copies lack some clones; in the studies checked, an unresolved V gene accounts for under half of them, and the cause for the rest is not known. The V and J calls and the clone size are those of that table, but D and trimming were determined from the DNA. This sample comprises about 220,000 clones, less than 85% of them detected only once. 3% to 4.5% of the sample goes to the ten largest clones.

The paper as a whole reports these results and caveats: Clinical and demographic metadata were provided uncurated, with the amount varying by source and participant.

The receptor's source is a woman aged 80 or over with acute or convalescent COVID-19. The sequencing sample was made of peripheral blood.

The encoded CDR3 is CASSDRDRGDEKLFF. The sequenced DNA is TGTGCCAGCAGTGATCGGGACAGGGGAGATGAAAAACTGTTTTTT. In this chain, TRBV6-1 is recombined with TRBJ1-4, with 10 middle bases fitting TRBD1. The germline V gene encodes CDR1 MNHNS and CDR2 SASEGT. The CDR3, cysteine through phenylalanine, is 15 amino acids long. Only CDR3 DNA is held: 45 bases, read in frame from base 1. V lost 3 bases and J lost 6 bases, and the count of bases not matched to a germline gene is 4.